A selection of T cell receptor beta chains follows, all from one sample in a study of sequential checkpoint blockade in melanoma. Assay used: immunoSEQ multiplex PCR; TCRdb lists only in-frame clones, some missing. The repertoire consists of about 10,000 clones, with 70% to 85% occurring once and the leading ten covering under 65%. The source material was CD8+ T cells sorted from blood (inferred from file names), sampled from a patient given nivolumab and ipilimumab in sequence. These receptors all come from a human donor with melanoma. The CDR3 runs from the conserved cysteine through the conserved F or W. The order of the fields is V gene, clone size, J gene, D gene, CDR3 DNA, CDR3 protein. The D gene is left open where the match is weak. Only part of the rows carry a size: once, few, many, or a class if the clone is expanded.

v_gene: TRBV4-3; abundance: once; j_gene: TRBJ2-7; d_gene: TRBD1; CDR3nt: TGCGCCAGCAGCCAAGATTCGGCAGGGGGAAGAAACGAGCAGTACTTC; CDR3aa: CASSQDSAGGRNEQYF
v_gene: TRBV28; abundance: few; j_gene: TRBJ2-7; d_gene: .; CDR3nt: TGTGCCAGCAGTTCCCTAGGGGTGTCCTCCTACGAGCAGTACTTC; CDR3aa: CASSSLGVSSYEQYF
v_gene: TRBV4-3; abundance: .; j_gene: TRBJ2-7; d_gene: TRBD1; CDR3nt: TGCGCCAGCAGTGCCGGGACAGGGACGTCCGAGCAGTACTTC; CDR3aa: CASSAGTGTSEQYF
v_gene: TRBV28; abundance: .; j_gene: TRBJ2-7; d_gene: TRBD2; CDR3nt: TGTGCCAGCAGACTTCGGGCGGGAGTGATAGAGCAGTACTTC; CDR3aa: CASRLRAGVIEQYF
v_gene: TRBV27; abundance: once; j_gene: TRBJ1-6; d_gene: TRBD1; CDR3nt: TGTGCCAGCAGTTTAGACCGGGACAGAAATTCACCCCTCCACTTT; CDR3aa: CASSLDRDRNSPLHF
v_gene: TRBV29-1; abundance: .; j_gene: TRBJ1-1; d_gene: TRBD1; CDR3nt: TGCAGCGTACTGATCCCCCTTCACAGGGGTATAGGTGCTGAAGCTTTCTTT; CDR3aa: CSVLIPLHRGIGAEAFF
v_gene: TRBV9; abundance: .; j_gene: TRBJ2-7; d_gene: TRBD1; CDR3nt: TGTGCCAGCAGCGTAAGTACAGGGGGCTACGAGCAGTACTTC; CDR3aa: CASSVSTGGYEQYF
v_gene: TRBV7-9; abundance: .; j_gene: TRBJ2-7; d_gene: .; CDR3nt: TGTGCCAGCAGCTTAGTTGGGACAAGCTACGAGCAGTACTTC; CDR3aa: CASSLVGTSYEQYF
v_gene: TRBV4-1; abundance: .; j_gene: TRBJ2-6; d_gene: TRBD1; CDR3nt: TGCGCCAGCGGACAGGGGGCTGGGGCCAACGTCCTGACTTTC; CDR3aa: CASGQGAGANVLTF
v_gene: TRBV27; abundance: .; j_gene: TRBJ2-7; d_gene: .; CDR3nt: TGTGCCAGCAGTTACGGGGTCTCCTACGAGCAGTACTTC; CDR3aa: CASSYGVSYEQYF
v_gene: TRBV27; abundance: .; j_gene: TRBJ1-3; d_gene: .; CDR3nt: TGTGCCAGCAGTTTAGGGCCAGCTTATTCTGGAAACACCATATATTTT; CDR3aa: CASSLGPAYSGNTIYF
v_gene: TRBV5-8; abundance: .; j_gene: TRBJ2-1; d_gene: .; CDR3nt: TGTGCCAGCAGCCGGCCGTTGGGGCCGGATGAGCAGTTCTTC; CDR3aa: CASSRPLGPDEQFF
v_gene: TRBV29-1; abundance: .; j_gene: TRBJ1-1; d_gene: .; CDR3nt: TGCAGCGTTTCGGGGGTCGAGGCTTTCTTT; CDR3aa: CSVSGVEAFF
v_gene: TRBV6-5; abundance: .; j_gene: TRBJ2-7; d_gene: .; CDR3nt: TGTGCCAGCAGTTCCACGATGATAAAGAGCTCCTACGAGCAGTACTTC; CDR3aa: CASSSTMIKSSYEQYF
v_gene: TRBV29-1; abundance: .; j_gene: TRBJ2-7; d_gene: TRBD1; CDR3nt: TGCAGCGTTGCCGGGACAGGGTACGAGCAGTACTTC; CDR3aa: CSVAGTGYEQYF
v_gene: TRBV6-6; abundance: .; j_gene: TRBJ2-7; d_gene: .; CDR3nt: TGTGCCAGCAGAACCGGGACTTACTACGAGCAGTACTTC; CDR3aa: CASRTGTYYEQYF
v_gene: TRBV27; abundance: .; j_gene: TRBJ2-2; d_gene: TRBD2; CDR3nt: TGTGCCAGCAGTTTGCGGGGGGGGAACACCGGGGAGCTGTTTTTT; CDR3aa: CASSLRGGNTGELFF
v_gene: TRBV28; abundance: .; j_gene: TRBJ1-2; d_gene: TRBD1; CDR3nt: TGTGCCAGCAGTTCCTCATACGACAGGGGGCCGGGCTACACCTTC; CDR3aa: CASSSSYDRGPGYTF
v_gene: TRBV29-1; abundance: .; j_gene: TRBJ1-2; d_gene: .; CDR3nt: TGCAGCGTCGACCACAGGGCTTCAGCTAACTATGGCTACACCTTC; CDR3aa: CSVDHRASANYGYTF
v_gene: TRBV5-8; abundance: .; j_gene: TRBJ1-1; d_gene: .; CDR3nt: TGCGCCAGCAGCCATAGGACACAATCAAACACTGAAGCTTTCTTT; CDR3aa: CASSHRTQSNTEAFF
v_gene: TRBV7-8; abundance: .; j_gene: TRBJ2-7; d_gene: TRBD1; CDR3nt: TGTGCCAGCAGCTTAGCGGCAGGGGGTTCATACGAGCAGTACTTC; CDR3aa: CASSLAAGGSYEQYF
v_gene: TRBV7-6; abundance: .; j_gene: TRBJ2-7; d_gene: TRBD1; CDR3nt: TGTGCCAGCAGCTTAAGACAGGGAAGTGGCGAGCAGTACTTC; CDR3aa: CASSLRQGSGEQYF
v_gene: TRBV7-9; abundance: .; j_gene: TRBJ2-7; d_gene: .; CDR3nt: TGTGCCAGCAGACGAGGAAACGACTACGAGCAGTACTTC; CDR3aa: CASRRGNDYEQYF
v_gene: TRBV4-1; abundance: .; j_gene: TRBJ1-1; d_gene: TRBD1; CDR3nt: TGCGCCAGCAGCCAAGACGGGACAGTCCACAAGGGAGCTTTCTTT; CDR3aa: CASSQDGTVHKGAFF
v_gene: TRBV13; abundance: .; j_gene: TRBJ2-1; d_gene: TRBD2; CDR3nt: TGTGCCAGCAGCTTAAAACTGCTAGCGGGGGGGCCCGAGCAGTTCTTC; CDR3aa: CASSLKLLAGGPEQFF
v_gene: TRBV28; abundance: once; j_gene: TRBJ1-6; d_gene: .; CDR3nt: TGTGCCAGCTCCGGGATGGGTAATTCACCCCTCCACTTT; CDR3aa: CASSGMGNSPLHF
v_gene: TRBV7-9; abundance: .; j_gene: TRBJ2-7; d_gene: .; CDR3nt: TGTGCCAGCAGCTTATACTCCTACGAGCAGTACTTC; CDR3aa: CASSLYSYEQYF
v_gene: TRBV27; abundance: .; j_gene: TRBJ2-7; d_gene: TRBD1; CDR3nt: TGTGCCAGCAGTTTTCGGGGGACAGGGGACTACGAGCAGTACTTC; CDR3aa: CASSFRGTGDYEQYF
v_gene: TRBV6-6; abundance: .; j_gene: TRBJ1-1; d_gene: TRBD1; CDR3nt: TGTGCCAGCAGTTACGGGGACAGGGGAAGGGTTGAAGCTTTCTTT; CDR3aa: CASSYGDRGRVEAFF
v_gene: TRBV18; abundance: .; j_gene: TRBJ2-7; d_gene: TRBD1; CDR3nt: TGTGCCAGCTCACCGGGACAGGGCCCCTACGAGCAGTACTTC; CDR3aa: CASSPGQGPYEQYF
v_gene: TRBV11-3; abundance: .; j_gene: TRBJ1-5; d_gene: .; CDR3nt: TGTGCCAGCAGCTTGAATAGCGTCCATCAGCCCCAGCATTTT; CDR3aa: CASSLNSVHQPQHF
v_gene: TRBV13; abundance: .; j_gene: TRBJ2-7; d_gene: .; CDR3nt: TGTGCCAGCACCGAAGGCCACAGCGGATACGAGCAGTACTTC; CDR3aa: CASTEGHSGYEQYF
v_gene: TRBV28; abundance: once; j_gene: TRBJ1-1; d_gene: TRBD1; CDR3nt: TGTGCCAGCTCCTATGGGCCCTGGGACAGGGGGCGAGGCACTGAAGCTTTCTTT; CDR3aa: CASSYGPWDRGRGTEAFF
v_gene: TRBV5-8; abundance: .; j_gene: TRBJ1-5; d_gene: .; CDR3nt: TGTGCCAGCAGCTTGGACAGGGTGGATCAGCCCCAGCATTTT; CDR3aa: CASSLDRVDQPQHF
v_gene: TRBV5-1; abundance: .; j_gene: TRBJ2-7; d_gene: .; CDR3nt: TGCGCCAGCAGCCCCCCAGTAAACCCCTACGAGCAGTACTTC; CDR3aa: CASSPPVNPYEQYF
v_gene: TRBV29-1; abundance: .; j_gene: TRBJ1-1; d_gene: TRBD1; CDR3nt: TGCAGCGTTGAGATCCGGGACAGGGGGCGAAACACTGAAGCTTTCTTT; CDR3aa: CSVEIRDRGRNTEAFF
v_gene: TRBV13; abundance: .; j_gene: TRBJ1-1; d_gene: TRBD1; CDR3nt: TGTGCCAGCAGCGGACAGGGGAGGAGGGACACTGAAGCTTTCTTT; CDR3aa: CASSGQGRRDTEAFF
v_gene: TRBV29-1; abundance: .; j_gene: TRBJ1-2; d_gene: TRBD1; CDR3nt: TGCAGCGTTGATGGCAGGGGGCAGAATGGCTACACCTTC; CDR3aa: CSVDGRGQNGYTF
v_gene: TRBV27; abundance: .; j_gene: TRBJ2-1; d_gene: .; CDR3nt: TGTGCCAGCACCCCCTCCGCTATTCACAATGAGCAGTTCTTC; CDR3aa: CASTPSAIHNEQFF
v_gene: TRBV4-1; abundance: once; j_gene: TRBJ2-7; d_gene: TRBD2; CDR3nt: TGCGCCAGCAGCCAAGCTATGGTGGCTAGCGGAACCTACGAGCAGTACTTC; CDR3aa: CASSQAMVASGTYEQYF
v_gene: TRBV28; abundance: .; j_gene: TRBJ1-6; d_gene: TRBD1; CDR3nt: TGTGCCAGCAGTCTTTCCCCGACAGGGTCACCCCTCCACTTT; CDR3aa: CASSLSPTGSPLHF
v_gene: TRBV27; abundance: .; j_gene: TRBJ1-5; d_gene: TRBD1; CDR3nt: TGTGCCAGCAGTCGACAGGGTGGGGGTCAGCCCCAGCATTTT; CDR3aa: CASSRQGGGQPQHF
v_gene: TRBV13; abundance: .; j_gene: TRBJ1-6; d_gene: .; CDR3nt: TGTGCCAGCAGCCCTAGTGGGAGGAGCAGCTATAATTCACCCCTCCACTTT; CDR3aa: CASSPSGRSSYNSPLHF
v_gene: TRBV11-2; abundance: .; j_gene: TRBJ1-1; d_gene: TRBD1; CDR3nt: TGTGCCAGCAGCTTGCCCCCCGACAGGGACACTGAAGCTTTCTTT; CDR3aa: CASSLPPDRDTEAFF
v_gene: TRBV15; abundance: .; j_gene: TRBJ2-7; d_gene: .; CDR3nt: TGTGCCACCAGCAGCGGGCGACAGGACACCTACGAGCAGTACTTC; CDR3aa: CATSSGRQDTYEQYF
v_gene: TRBV6-5; abundance: .; j_gene: TRBJ1-3; d_gene: .; CDR3nt: TGTGCCAGCAGCGACGGGGGTTCAGGAAACACCATATATTTT; CDR3aa: CASSDGGSGNTIYF
v_gene: TRBV4-3; abundance: few; j_gene: TRBJ1-5; d_gene: .; CDR3nt: TGCGCCAGCAGCCAAGCTTGGGGCCTAAATCAGCCCCAGCATTTT; CDR3aa: CASSQAWGLNQPQHF
v_gene: TRBV10-3; abundance: .; j_gene: TRBJ1-1; d_gene: TRBD1; CDR3nt: TGTGCCATCAGTCTGTACAGGGGTGGTGAAGCTTTCTTT; CDR3aa: CAISLYRGGEAFF
v_gene: TRBV5-1; abundance: .; j_gene: TRBJ1-1; d_gene: .; CDR3nt: TGCGCCAGCAGCGTTGAGGCAGGGCGCACTGAAGCTTTCTTT; CDR3aa: CASSVEAGRTEAFF
v_gene: TRBV28; abundance: once; j_gene: TRBJ1-2; d_gene: TRBD1; CDR3nt: TGTGCCAGCAGCACCAACAGGGGGCCATTCTATGGCTACACCTTC; CDR3aa: CASSTNRGPFYGYTF
v_gene: TRBV19; abundance: .; j_gene: TRBJ1-2; d_gene: .; CDR3nt: TGTGCCAGTAGTATAGTGGCCGCGAGGGAAAGGCCCTATGGCTACACCTTC; CDR3aa: CASSIVAARERPYGYTF
v_gene: TRBV4-3; abundance: .; j_gene: TRBJ2-7; d_gene: TRBD2; CDR3nt: TGCGCCAGCAGCCCTTATGGAGGCCTAGCGGATACCTACGAGCAGTACTTC; CDR3aa: CASSPYGGLADTYEQYF
v_gene: TRBV7-9; abundance: .; j_gene: TRBJ2-7; d_gene: .; CDR3nt: TGTGCCAGCAGCTCAGGGGGGCTAGGCTACGAGCAGTACTTC; CDR3aa: CASSSGGLGYEQYF
v_gene: TRBV7-9; abundance: .; j_gene: TRBJ2-6; d_gene: TRBD1; CDR3nt: TGTGCCAGTCAACCGGGGACAGGCCCTTTGGCTGGGGCCAACGTCCTGACTTTC; CDR3aa: CASQPGTGPLAGANVLTF
v_gene: TRBV2; abundance: .; j_gene: TRBJ1-2; d_gene: .; CDR3nt: TGTGCCATCATTCCGAGGCTGAACAACTATGGCTACACCTTC; CDR3aa: CAIIPRLNNYGYTF
v_gene: TRBV6-1; abundance: .; j_gene: TRBJ2-7; d_gene: TRBD1; CDR3nt: TGTGCCAGCAGCAGGGGGCCCTACGAGCAGTACTTC; CDR3aa: CASSRGPYEQYF
v_gene: TRBV5-5; abundance: .; j_gene: TRBJ2-7; d_gene: TRBD1; CDR3nt: TGTGCCAGCAGCTTGGATCTAACAGGGGGCGGGTACGAGCAGTACTTC; CDR3aa: CASSLDLTGGGYEQYF